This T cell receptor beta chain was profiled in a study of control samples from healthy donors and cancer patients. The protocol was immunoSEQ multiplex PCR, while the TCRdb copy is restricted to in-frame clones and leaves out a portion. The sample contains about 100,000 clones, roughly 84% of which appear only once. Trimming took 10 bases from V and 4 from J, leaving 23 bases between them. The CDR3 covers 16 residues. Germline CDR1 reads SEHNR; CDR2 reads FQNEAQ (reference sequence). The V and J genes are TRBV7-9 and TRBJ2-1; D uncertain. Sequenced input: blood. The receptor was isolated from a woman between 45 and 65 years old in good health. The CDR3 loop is CATLSAIGDMYNEQFF. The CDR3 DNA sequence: TGTGCCACCCTATCGGCAATCGGAGACATGTACAATGAGCAGTTCTTC.